These 2 T cell receptor beta chains share one sample of origin, sequenced in a study of T-cell memory formation after mild COVID-19. One entry per CDR3 protein, called by TCRdb with MiXCR from the 5' RACE reads. The table records fewer than 300,000 distinct CDR3 sequences, 18% of them present only once. Sequencing was carried out using PBMCs or a T cell subset sorted from them (not recorded which). These receptors were obtained from a man in his late teens or twenties who had mild COVID-19 (a few samples of this study predate the infection). Cell type and time point are not known.

This clonotype was detected ten times or more. The chain recombines TRBV4-1 with TRBJ2-1, with 9 bases that match TRBD2. The CDR3 is made up of 14 amino acids. Germline V gene lookup returns CDR1 MGHRA and CDR2 YSYEKL. The trim removed 4 bases at V and 8 bases at J, leaving 6 bases unmatched. Here the CDR3 reads CASSPSGLAHEQFF. CDR3 in DNA: TGCGCCAGCAGCCCGTCAGGACTAGCGCATGAGCAGTTCTTC.

The J gene is TRBJ1-1, the V gene TRBV6-6, with D possibly TRBD1 on 5 matching bases. The CDR3 length is 14 residues. Germline loops: CDR1 MNHNY, CDR2 SVGAGI (reference sequence). Trimming pared 2 bases from V and 5 bases from J, leaving 12 bases between. The CDR3 sequence: CASSYGTARTEAFF. The DNA of the CDR3 is TGTGCCAGCAGTTACGGGACGGCGCGGACTGAAGCTTTCTTT.